This record looks at one TCR beta chain sequence and its context. Its antigen is not known. Here immunoSEQ multiplex PCR was the method, and the copy in TCRdb shows in-frame clones only, minus some. The sample records more than 150,000 clones, about nine tenths being singletons. This sample is drawn from a study of T cell responses to AZD1222 COVID-19 vaccine. V shed 2 bases and J shed 8 bases, with 14 bases lying between them. In germline, CDR1 is SGHRS, CDR2 YFSETQ. The length of the CDR3 is 15 residues. Study outcomes and limitations: Spike-specific TCR breadth rose after two AZD1222 doses, and depth rose as well.

The TCR sequence derives from an adult in good health. The rearrangement joins TRBV5-1 to TRBJ1-6; D might be TRBD1 (6 bases). The sample was peripheral blood, taken on day 0 of AZD1222 vaccination. CDR3 in amino acids: CASSFSETGDSPLHF. The CDR3 coding sequence is TGCGCCAGCAGCTTTTCGGAGACAGGCGATTCACCCCTCCACTTT.